This T cell receptor (beta chain) was captured in a study of immune heterogeneity within non-small cell lung tumors. The wider study: Of the tumors, a few were squamous cell, about ten non-squamous, and 1 not otherwise specified. Regarding the study as a whole: Alongside site-unique high-frequency clones, identical dominant CDR3 beta clonotypes recurred across tumor sites within a patient. Some T-cell receptor beta clonotypes occurred at high frequency. These high-frequency clonotypes were largely distinct between individual patients.

This CDR3 is built from 15 residues. The V end lost 0 bases, the J end lost 7 bases, and 16 bases lay between the germline ends. CDR1 and CDR2 (germline): LNHDA, SQIVND (reference sequence). The TCR beta CDR3 region underwent multiplex PCR amplification with 32 V and 13 J primers. Via MiXCR, TCRdb re-called the multiplex PCR reads, giving one row per CDR3 protein. This sample has fewer than 2,000 distinct CDR3 sequences, with 48% found just once. Template input, which was bulk tumor genomic DNA, totaled 450 to 600 ng per sample. Every primary tumor yielded several biopsies, spaced far apart, that were taken during surgery. Untreated, newly diagnosed non-small cell lung cancer patients underwent curative surgery. Notes on this clonotype: Its antigen is undetermined.

The source is a man aged 55-75 years with non-small cell lung cancer. Sequencing used lung tumor tissue. V gene TRBV19 combines with J gene TRBJ2-7; a possible D gene is TRBD2 (5 bases). The CDR3 bases are TGTGCCAGTAGTATAGATTCAGGCCCCCGGAGGGAGCAGTACTTC. Encoded protein: CASSIDSGPRREQYF.